This is a list of T cell receptor beta chains from one sample in a study of blood T cell repertoires in COVID-19. Clones were sequenced by immunoSEQ multiplex PCR, and TCRdb holds only the in-frame ones, with some missing. The sample contains around 190,000 clones, about 79% of which appear only once. Sequencing input: peripheral blood. All receptors come from a human donor in a cohort sampled during active COVID-19. Both conserved end residues are part of each CDR3. The order of the fields is J gene, V gene, CDR3 protein.

J: TRBJ2-1; V: TRBV7-8; CDR3: CASRDYLTSRGNEQFF
J: TRBJ1-5; V: TRBV19; CDR3: CASTPSRGRQPQHF
J: TRBJ2-5; V: TRBV3-1/TRBV3-2; CDR3: CASSQDPGNPETQYF
J: TRBJ1-1; V: TRBV12-3/TRBV12-4; CDR3: CASSLIGGTEAFF
J: TRBJ2-1; V: TRBV29-1; CDR3: CSVRPRLAIYNEQFF
J: TRBJ2-5; V: TRBV9; CDR3: CASSSFGQLQETQYF
J: TRBJ2-3; V: TRBV28; CDR3: CASSLSITGTSGHNTQYF
J: TRBJ2-1; V: TRBV27; CDR3: CASRDSTYNEQFF
J: TRBJ1-6; V: TRBV7-2; CDR3: CASSPQSSYNSPLHF
J: TRBJ2-5; V: TRBV28; CDR3: CASTSLGGLAGGPEETQYF
J: TRBJ1-6; V: TRBV3-1/TRBV3-2; CDR3: CASSPQRRNSPLHF
J: TRBJ2-5; V: TRBV6-5; CDR3: CASSYSGQGQETQYF
J: TRBJ1-2; V: TRBV7-9; CDR3: CASSSGTGSGYTF
J: TRBJ2-7; V: TRBV7-2; CDR3: CASSRGGAGPYEQYF
J: TRBJ2-1; V: TRBV9; CDR3: CASSVLGSGSYNEQFF
J: TRBJ2-4; V: TRBV7-9; CDR3: CASSLTSGTKYF
J: TRBJ2-1; V: TRBV9; CDR3: CASSAEDRGHFLPYNEQFF
J: TRBJ1-1; V: TRBV5-1; CDR3: CASSLASRATEAFF
J: TRBJ2-7; V: TRBV18; CDR3: CASSPRHGAYEQYF
J: TRBJ2-7; V: TRBV6-5; CDR3: CASSTGAGEGGEQYF
J: TRBJ2-1; V: TRBV4-1; CDR3: CASSHIGRTGYNEQFF
J: TRBJ1-1; V: TRBV5-1; CDR3: CASSFSGGTEAFF
J: TRBJ2-7; V: TRBV2; CDR3: CASSETPREGHEQYF
J: TRBJ2-2; V: TRBV7-9; CDR3: CASSLGRGATGELFF
J: TRBJ2-1; V: TRBV4-1; CDR3: CASSQVTSGGGLGEQFF
J: TRBJ2-5; V: TRBV4-2; CDR3: CASSHHVRQEETQYF
J: TRBJ2-7; V: TRBV7-2; CDR3: CASSLATFGQGRGEQYF
J: TRBJ1-5; V: TRBV6-6; CDR3: CASSYFGTAGQPQHF
J: TRBJ2-1; V: TRBV28; CDR3: CASSYGDSYNEQFF
J: TRBJ2-3; V: TRBV9; CDR3: CASSVGWVAATDTQYF
J: TRBJ1-5; V: TRBV5-6; CDR3: CASSLGSGGQPQHF